One and the same sample provided the 25 T cell receptor beta chains below, sequenced in a study of tumor and adjacent non-tumor tissue in lung cancer. No cell sorting was done before RNA was extracted from the tissue. The library came from three nested PCR rounds adapted from ARM-PCR protocols. TCRdb independently ran MiXCR on the multiplex PCR reads; one entry per CDR3 protein. The sample comprises 77,000 or so distinct CDR3 sequences, around 74% of which are singletons, and 10% to 15% rests with the top ten. The sequenced material came from lung tumor tissue. These receptors originate from a woman aged 50 to 60 with non-small cell lung cancer.

On this clonotype itself: It is likely a read error, because the conserved phenylalanine at the end of the CDR3 is missing. The DNA is omitted, as the CDR3 cannot be located on it reliably, and the CDR3 follows TCRdb's listing. The CDR3 sequence: CSARLAGAVGNEQFL. V and J are TRBV20-1 and TRBJ2-1; the table's D gene call, TRBD2, was not cross checked with the DNA. Germline V lookup: CDR1 DFQATT, CDR2 SNEGSKA (reference sequence). The CDR3 spans 15 residues, counting both ends.

V gene TRBV6-1 combines with J gene TRBJ2-6; tentatively, D is TRBD1 (6 bases). The CDR3 runs 17 residues. CDR1 MNHNS and CDR2 SASEGT come from the germline V gene. The V end was cut by 3 bases, the J end by 3 bases, with 15 bases between. CDR3: CASSDARGGVGANVLTF. In nucleotides, the CDR3 is TGTGCCAGCAGTGATGCGCGAGGGGGTGTTGGGGCCAACGTCCTGACTTTC.

Concerning this clonotype itself: Sequence at one end of the junction differs from germline and may be a read error. The genes are TRBV20-1 and TRBJ1-1; D ambiguous. The CDR3 has 14 amino acids. Germline CDR1 and CDR2: DFQATT and SNEGSKA (reference sequence). Here the CDR3 DNA reads TGCAGTGCTAAAAAAGGCGGAATGAACAATGAAGCTTTCTTT. Residues: CSAKKGGMNNEAFF.

On this clonotype itself: One junction end disagrees with the germline gene, perhaps due to a read error. The chain carries TRBV6-6 and TRBJ2-1; D might be TRBD2 (6 bases). Germline CDR1 reads MNHNY; CDR2 reads SVGAGI (reference sequence). The CDR3 runs 16 residues. This chain's CDR3 is CDSSYHDGSSYNEQFF. The CDR3, as DNA: TGTGACAGCAGTTATCACGACGGGAGCTCCTACAATGAGCAGTTCTTC.

The rearrangement uses TRBV5-6 and TRBJ1-1; perhaps TRBD1 as D (5 bases). Germline V CDR1 and CDR2: SGHDT, YYEEEE. This CDR3 contains 14 residues. Trimming shortened V by 5 bases and J by 3 bases, and 14 bases separated the two germline ends. Here the CDR3 DNA reads TGTGCCAGCAGGCGCAGGGTGCATGACACTGAAGCTTTCTTT. Residues: CASRRRVHDTEAFF.

The table lists this clonotype with many counts. The chain combines TRBV6-5 with TRBJ1-1, with 9 bases that match TRBD1. CDR1 and CDR2 (germline): MNHEY, SVGAGI. The CDR3 is made up of 13 amino acids. J lost 11 bases, V lost 5 bases, and 9 bases had no gene match. The CDR3 is CASSRGQGMGAFF. The CDR3 DNA follows: TGTGCCAGCAGTCGGGGACAGGGAATGGGGGCTTTCTTT.

J is TRBJ2-2 and V is TRBV29-1; possibly TRBD1 or TRBD2 for D (5 bases each). CDR1 and CDR2 (germline): SQVTM, ANQGSEA. The CDR3 is 11 residues long. This chain's CDR3 is CGVGDPGELFF. In nucleotides, the CDR3 is TGCGGTGTGGGGGATCCCGGGGAGCTGTTTTTT.

This clonotype occurred a few times. At one boundary the junction diverges from the germline segment, which might be a read error. This chain links TRBV28 with TRBJ2-7, with a possible D match to TRBD2 (6 bases). This CDR3 spans 14 amino acids. Germline values: CDR1 MDHEN, CDR2 SYDVKM. The CDR3 coding sequence is TGTGCCAGTAGTTTATTTTGGACTATCCACGAGCGGTACTTC. The encoded protein is CASSLFWTIHERYF.

Turning to this clonotype: An end of the junction does not agree with germline; a read error may underlie this. V usage is TRBV28 and J usage is TRBJ2-5; 8 bases align to TRBD2. CDR3 size: 15 residues. From germline, CDR1 is MDHEN and CDR2 SYDVKM. The CDR3 coding sequence is TGTTCCAGCAGGCGAAAAGCGGGAGAGGTGGAGACCCAGTACTTC. Translated, it gives CSSRRKAGEVETQYF.

V is TRBV11-2 and J is TRBJ2-1; 10 bases agree with TRBD2. There are 16 residues in the CDR3. V shed 5 bases and J 8 bases; nucleotides not matched to a gene: 12. CDR1 SGHAT and CDR2 FQNNGV come from the germline V gene. The CDR3 DNA sequence: TGTGCCAGCAGCCTAGGGGGGCTAGCGGGAGTATATGAGCAGTTCTTC. Translated, it gives CASSLGGLAGVYEQFF.

Concerning this clonotype itself: One end of the junction varies from germline; a read error may be responsible. This rearrangement joins TRBV6-5 to TRBJ1-1, with D tentatively TRBD1 (6 bases). The CDR3 runs 17 residues. Germline V gene data show CDR1 as MNHEY and CDR2 as SVGAGI. CDR3 in amino acids: CTSSYYDGRQGNIEAFF. The CDR3 bases are TGTACCAGCAGTTACTATGATGGTCGGCAGGGGAACATTGAAGCTTTCTTT.

As regards this clonotype: One end of the junction does not line up with germline, which may come from a read error. The V and J genes are TRBV6-2 or TRBV6-3 and TRBJ2-1; tentatively, D is TRBD2 (6 bases). CDR1 and CDR2 from the germline V gene are MNHEY and SVGEGT. The CDR3 spans 14 residues. The CDR3 DNA reads TGTGCCAGCGGTTACTTAGGGGAGGTGGACGAGCAGTTCTTC. Protein sequence: CASGYLGEVDEQFF.

Points on this clonotype: One end of the junction does not line up with germline, which may come from a read error. The CDR3 sequence is CANSSGLVGGLHFF. The DNA of the CDR3 is TGTGCCAACAGCTCAGGACTAGTGGGAGGGTTGCATTTCTTC. The chain links TRBV11-1 to TRBJ2-1, with 7 bases identical to TRBD2. The CDR3 covers 14 residues. Germline assignment: CDR1 SGHAT and CDR2 FQDESV (reference sequence).

This clonotype was counted a single time. A junction end diverges from the germline sequence, so it may reflect a read error. V and J are TRBV6-6 and TRBJ1-6; maybe TRBD1 (5 bases). The CDR3 totals 16 residues. CDR1 and CDR2 (germline): MNHNY, SVGAGI (reference sequence). The CDR3 region is CASSSLGTPGDSTLHF. The DNA for the CDR3 is TGTGCCAGCAGTTCACTCGGGACGCCGGGCGATTCAACCCTCCACTTT.

This clonotype was seen ten or more times. The rearrangement joins TRBV5-1 to TRBJ2-6; D is uncertain. Trimming pared 4 bases from V and 3 bases from J, leaving 11 bases between. Germline values: CDR1 SGHRS, CDR2 YFSETQ. This CDR3 is 15 amino acids long. The CDR3 reads CASSPSAFGANVLTF. CDR3 bases: TGCGCCAGCAGCCCGTCAGCTTTTGGGGCCAACGTCCTGACTTTC. The whole variable domain, filled in from reference TRBV5-1 and TRBJ2-6, reads KAGVTQTPRYLIKTRGQQVTLSCSPISGHRSVSWYQQTPGQGLQFLFEYFSETQRNKGNFPGRFSGRQFSNSRSEMNVSTLELGDSALYLCASSPSAFGANVLTFGAGSRLTVL.

As concerns this clonotype: The junction and the germline gene differ at one end; a read error may be behind it. V is TRBV10-3 and J is TRBJ1-5; no reliable D call. From germline, CDR1 is ENHRY and CDR2 SYGVKD. This CDR3 contains 13 residues. CDR3 protein: CAISPDGNQLQQF. CDR3 bases: TGTGCCATCAGCCCCGACGGCAATCAGCTCCAGCAGTTT.

On this clonotype: The junction departs from the called germline gene at one end, perhaps through a read error. This chain uses TRBV12-3 or TRBV12-4 with TRBJ2-7; 7 nucleotides agree with TRBD2. CDR3 length equals 15 residues. The CDR3 nucleotides read TGTGCCAGCAGACACGGACTAGAGGAGACCTACGAGCAGTATTTC. It codes for CASRHGLEETYEQYF.

On this clonotype: Relative to the germline gene, one junction end is altered; a read error may explain this. The genes are TRBV4-1 and TRBJ1-5, with D tentatively TRBD1 (6 bases). This CDR3 is 15 amino acids long. Germline CDR1 and CDR2: MGHRA and YSYEKL. As DNA, the CDR3 is TGCGACAGCAGCCAAGATGGGGGCAGCAATCTGCCCCAGCATTTT. It encodes CDSSQDGGSNLPQHF.

This sequence joins TRBV29-1 and TRBJ2-1; a possible D gene is TRBD2 (5 bases). The V end was cut by 2 bases, the J end by 3 bases, with 20 bases between. The CDR3 runs 17 residues. Looked up from germline, CDR1 is SQVTM and CDR2 is ANQGSEA. The chain's CDR3 is CSVEFPWLAGVYNEQFF. The CDR3 DNA sequence: TGCAGCGTTGAATTCCCCTGGCTAGCAGGAGTCTACAATGAGCAGTTCTTC.

Concerning this clonotype itself: Mismatch with germline at one junction end may stem from a read error. The chain has TRBV29-1 and TRBJ2-5; D gene ambiguous. The length of the CDR3 is 15 residues. CDR1 is SQVTM and CDR2 is ANQGSEA in the germline V gene. The CDR3 loop is CSVFIRMVTRETQYF. CDR3 sequence (DNA): TGCAGCGTCTTTATAAGAATGGTAACGCGAGAGACACAGTACTTC.

A remark on this clonotype: One junction end does not reproduce the germline sequence, and a read error may be involved. This chain links TRBV29-1 with TRBJ1-1; D is ambiguous. This CDR3 contains 12 residues. The germline V gene has CDR1 SQVTM and CDR2 ANQGSEA. The DNA of the CDR3 is TGCAGCACCGGATTGGTAAACACTGAAACTTTCTTT. It translates to CSTGLVNTETFF.

Only one count was recorded for this clonotype. The chain joins TRBV11-1 to TRBJ2-4; possibly TRBD1 for D (5 bases). Deletions cut 4 bases from V and 3 bases from J, with 16 bases between. This CDR3 region has 16 residues. CDR1 is SGHAT and CDR2 is FQDESV in the germline V gene (reference sequence). CDR3 sequence (DNA): TGTGCCAGCAGCTCGTTCTCTCAAAGGGGCAAAAACATTCAGTACTTC. Translating gives CASSSFSQRGKNIQYF.

About this clonotype itself: One junction end disagrees with the germline gene, perhaps due to a read error. The CDR3 reads CSVWTDAGYAYTF. DNA for the CDR3: TGCAGCGTTTGGACCGACGCAGGTTATGCCTACACTTTC. The V call is TRBV29-1, the J call TRBJ1-2; D is undetermined. Germline assignment: CDR1 SQVTM and CDR2 ANQGSEA. The CDR3 covers 13 residues.

Notes on this clonotype: Sequence at one end of the junction differs from germline and may be a read error. CDR3 in DNA: TGCGCCAGCAGTCAGAAGGGGGACACTGAGCGGTTCTTC. Its protein is CASSQKGDTERFF. V usage is TRBV4-1 and J usage is TRBJ2-1; possible D gene TRBD1, 6 bases. CDR3 length: 13 residues. Germline CDR1 reads MGHRA; CDR2 reads YSYEKL.

This clonotype was seen once. One junction end disagrees with the germline gene, perhaps due to a read error. V gene TRBV11-2 combines with J gene TRBJ2-1, with D possibly TRBD2 on 6 matching bases. The CDR3 is 13 amino acids. Germline loops: CDR1 SGHAT, CDR2 FQNNGV. CDR3 residues: CTSNLGGYGEQFF. In DNA form, the CDR3 reads TGTACCAGCAACTTGGGGGGATACGGTGAGCAGTTCTTC. The whole variable domain, remainder taken from reference TRBV11-2 and TRBJ2-1, is EAGVAQSPRYKIIEKRQSVAFWCNPISGHATLYWYQQILGQGPKLLIQFQNNGVVDDSQLPKDRFSAERLKGVDSTLKIQPAKLEDSAVYLCTSNLGGYGEQFFGPGTRLTVL.